This T cell receptor beta chain is from a study of blood T cell repertoires in COVID-19. Study at large: Samples taken during acute and convalescent COVID-19 were collected in the United States, Italy and Spain. PBMCs, B-cell-depleted T cells, or T cells provided the cDNA or gDNA that made up the material.

This clone showed up just once. In the study's own analysis: Cell counts per sample came from amplifying reference gene primers. Only in-frame clones appear in the TCRdb table, and some are missing; sequencing was by immunoSEQ multiplex PCR. D and trimming were read from the DNA, whereas the V and J calls and clone size are those reported in that table. The sample consists of approximately 65,000 clones, roughly 89% of them appearing once. What was sequenced was peripheral blood. The receptor was derived from a woman aged 50 to 60 with active COVID-19.

The CDR3 loop reads CASTVGTGRSGELFF. CDR3 DNA sequence: TGTGCCAGCACCGTAGGGACAGGGCGGTCCGGGGAGCTGTTTTTT. The chain uses TRBV19 and TRBJ2-2; 9 nucleotides agree with TRBD1. The CDR3 spans 15 residues. The junction had 11 bases not matched to a gene; V was cut back by 9 bases and J by 6 bases. Germline assignment: CDR1 LNHDA and CDR2 SQIVND (reference sequence).